This passage covers 32 T cell receptor beta chains from one sample sequenced in a study of cytomegalovirus exposure and HLA in healthy donors. Vbeta (60) and Jbeta (13) primers were used in the PCR. Only in-frame clones appear in the TCRdb table, and some are missing; sequencing was by immunoSEQ multiplex PCR. The data contain 150,000 to 200,000 clones, around 80% of them seen just once; the ten biggest clones take up 1.9%. The source material was PBMCs. These receptors originate from a human donor in good health.

V gene TRBV9 combines with J gene TRBJ2-2; TRBD2 might be the D (5 bases). Germline-derived CDR1 and CDR2 are SGDLS and YYNGEE. The CDR3 runs 15 residues. The germline V and J ends were trimmed by 2 bases and 5 bases, with 13 bases remaining between them. As DNA, the CDR3 is TGTGCCAGCAGCGTTTCGGGAAAACCAACCGGGGAGCTGTTTTTT. Translated, it gives CASSVSGKPTGELFF.

This chain joins TRBV19 and TRBJ1-4; possible D gene TRBD1, 6 bases. Germline CDR1 and CDR2: LNHDA and SQIVND (reference sequence). The length of the CDR3 is 14 residues. Trimming stripped 3 bases from V and 2 bases from J, with 7 bases between. The CDR3 DNA is TGTGCCAGTAGTATTGGGGGCACTAATGAAAAACTGTTTTTT. It is translated as CASSIGGTNEKLFF.

The J gene is TRBJ2-5, the V gene TRBV6-6, with 11 nucleotides matching TRBD1. The CDR3 has 15 amino acids. Germline values: CDR1 MNHNY, CDR2 SVGAGI (reference sequence). J gave up 5 bases and V 6 bases, and 8 bases lay outside the gene matches. CDR3 amino acids: CASRSDRGPAETQYF. The CDR3 region has the DNA TGTGCCAGCAGGTCGGACAGGGGGCCCGCGGAGACCCAGTACTTC.

The chain employs TRBV5-1 and TRBJ2-5; D remains unclear. Germline V gene sequence: CDR1 SGHRS, CDR2 YFSETQ. Between the trimmed V and J ends, which lost 4 bases and 5 bases, there was a span of 9 bases. CDR3 length: 12 amino acids. This chain's CDR3 is CASSRLEETQYF. For the CDR3, the DNA is TGCGCCAGCAGCCGGCTGGAGGAGACCCAGTACTTC.

This clone occurred once. The chain links TRBV4-3 to TRBJ2-7; TRBD1 matches at 8 bases. The CDR3 totals 16 residues. V lost 3 bases and J lost 1; bases outside the gene matches: 8. The germline V gene encodes CDR1 LGHNA and CDR2 YSLEER. CDR3: CASSHGMTGASYEQYF. The CDR3 coding sequence is TGCGCCAGCAGCCACGGAATGACAGGGGCATCCTACGAGCAGTACTTC.

The V gene is TRBV11-2, the J gene TRBJ2-5; 10 bases match TRBD1. The germline gives CDR1 SGHAT, CDR2 FQNNGV. The CDR3 is 16 residues long. The junction had 3 bases not matched to a gene; V was cut back by 1 base and J by 1 base. The CDR3 reads CASSLGTGGTQETQYF. The CDR3 nucleotides read TGTGCCAGCAGCTTAGGGACAGGGGGTACCCAAGAGACCCAGTACTTC.

The genes are TRBV2 and TRBJ2-3, with 9 bases identical to TRBD2. Germline V CDR1 and CDR2: SNHLY, FYNNEI. This CDR3 has 16 amino acids. After removal of 3 bases from V and 3 bases from J, the junction contained 7 bases not matched to a gene. CDR3 DNA: TGTGCCAGCAGTGAGGATCAAGCGGGGGGTACAGATACGCAGTATTTT. As protein: CASSEDQAGGTDTQYF.

In its sample, this clone was seen once. This sequence joins TRBV5-1 and TRBJ2-1, with 11 bases identical to TRBD2. The CDR3 runs to 15 residues. CDR1 is SGHRS, CDR2 YFSETQ, per germline. J lost 8 bases, V lost 4 bases, and 8 bases had no gene match. The chain's CDR3 is CASSPGTSGGDEQFF. The CDR3, as DNA: TGCGCCAGCAGCCCAGGGACTAGCGGAGGCGATGAGCAGTTCTTC.

The chain joins TRBV27 to TRBJ2-1; D gene unclear. The germline gives CDR1 MNHEY, CDR2 SMNVEV (reference sequence). There are 15 residues in the CDR3. The V end lost 5 bases, the J end lost 9 bases, and 20 bases lay between the germline ends. CDR3 loop: CASSPFSPPKREQFF. The CDR3 DNA sequence: TGTGCCAGCAGTCCCTTTTCCCCCCCCAAGCGTGAGCAGTTCTTC.

The V gene is TRBV27, the J gene TRBJ1-4; maybe TRBD1 (5 bases). From germline, CDR1 is MNHEY and CDR2 SMNVEV (reference sequence). V dropped 8 bases and J dropped 7 bases, with 17 bases sitting between them. This CDR3 contains 14 residues. The CDR3 region is CASGFREGTEKLFF. For the CDR3, the DNA is TGTGCCAGCGGCTTCAGGGAAGGTACTGAAAAACTGTTTTTT.

The genes are TRBV29-1 and TRBJ1-2; 9 nucleotides line up with TRBD1. The CDR3 runs 13 residues. The trim removed 7 bases at V and 7 bases at J, leaving 10 bases unmatched. Germline V gives CDR1 SQVTM, CDR2 ANQGSEA. The CDR3 protein is CSDGQTGGCGYTF. CDR3 DNA sequence: TGCAGCGACGGGCAGACAGGGGGTTGTGGCTACACCTTC.

The CDR3 loop is CSVSSGFGNTIYF. The CDR3 coding sequence is TGCAGCGTGAGTTCAGGGTTTGGAAACACCATATATTTT. The chain links TRBV29-1 to TRBJ1-3; D is possibly TRBD1 (5 bases). Deletions cut 6 bases from V and 3 bases from J, with 12 bases between. Germline V gene sequence: CDR1 SQVTM, CDR2 ANQGSEA. The CDR3 has 13 amino acids.

The gene calls are TRBV18 and TRBJ2-7, with a possible D match to TRBD2 (5 bases). The CDR3 consists of 14 residues. The germline gives CDR1 KGHSH, CDR2 LQKENI. The V and J ends lost 8 bases and 0 bases respectively, with 14 bases between them. The chain's CDR3 is CASATGISSYEQYF. CDR3 nucleotides: TGTGCCAGCGCTACGGGAATAAGCTCCTACGAGCAGTACTTC. Variable domain in full (rest from reference TRBV18 and TRBJ2-7): NAGVMQNPRHLVRRRGQEARLRCSPMKGHSHVYWYRQLPEEGLKFMVYLQKENIIDESGMPKERFSAEFPKEGPSILRIQQVVRGDSAAYFCASATGISSYEQYFGPGTRLTVT.

The rearrangement joins TRBV2 to TRBJ2-7; no firm D call. Germline V gene lookup returns CDR1 SNHLY and CDR2 FYNNEI. The CDR3 contains 15 residues. Trimming took off 0 bases at V and 5 bases at J, with 14 bases between the two ends. The CDR3 sequence: CASSEAHQVVNEQYF. The CDR3 DNA is TGTGCCAGCAGTGAAGCGCATCAGGTCGTCAACGAGCAGTACTTC.

This clone was seen only a few times. The rearrangement joins TRBV4-2 to TRBJ1-2; D may be TRBD1 (5 bases). Germline-derived CDR1 and CDR2 are LGHNA and YNFKEQ. V lost 0 bases, J lost 3 bases, and 8 bases lay in between. CDR3 size: 14 residues. The chain's CDR3 is CASSQDKGYYGYTF. CDR3 in DNA: TGTGCCAGCAGCCAAGATAAGGGGTACTATGGCTACACCTTC.

The chain links TRBV7-2 to TRBJ1-1; possible D gene TRBD1, 6 bases. With 1 base removed from V and 7 bases from J, the gap between germline ends came to 10 bases. The CDR3 contains 13 residues. Germline V lookup: CDR1 SGHTA, CDR2 FQGNSA. Written as DNA, the CDR3 is TGTGCCAGCAGCTTAGAGGGGGTTAGTGAAGCTTTCTTT. This sequence encodes CASSLEGVSEAFF.

The chain combines TRBV7-2 with TRBJ1-6; D not certain. V lost 5 bases and J 0 bases, leaving 20 bases between the germline ends. CDR1 and CDR2 (germline): SGHTA, FQGNSA. The CDR3 totals 19 residues. In DNA, the CDR3 is TGTGCCAGCAGCCTCGACCTCCCGGGAGCGAGCTCCTATAATTCACCCCTCCACTTT. It yields the protein CASSLDLPGASSYNSPLHF.

The J gene is TRBJ2-7, the V gene TRBV7-8; tentatively, D is TRBD1 (6 bases). Germline CDR1 reads SGHVS; CDR2 reads FQNEAQ. CDR3 length equals 12 residues. V was shortened by 7 bases and J by 7 bases, with 14 bases between the two germline ends. The CDR3 here is CASTRGLEEQYF. DNA of the CDR3: TGTGCCAGCACCAGGGGTTTGGAGGAGCAGTACTTC.

This chain joins TRBV27 and TRBJ2-7; D possibly corresponds to TRBD2 (6 bases). This CDR3 has 13 residues. The V gene's germline CDR1 is MNHEY and CDR2 SMNVEV (reference sequence). Trimming took off 3 bases at V and 2 bases at J, with 8 bases between the two ends. The CDR3 sequence: CASSFGTPYEQYF. The CDR3 DNA sequence: TGTGCCAGCAGTTTCGGGACTCCCTACGAGCAGTACTTC.

V usage is TRBV5-6 and J usage is TRBJ1-2, with 7 bases that match TRBD1. The CDR3 is made up of 15 amino acids. Germline CDR1 and CDR2: SGHDT and YYEEEE. Germline trimming cut 4 bases from V and 5 bases from J; bases unmatched to any gene: 11. The CDR3 spells CASSPTDRDSYGYTF. CDR3 sequence (DNA): TGTGCCAGCAGCCCTACCGACAGGGATTCGTATGGCTACACCTTC.

The V and J genes are TRBV6-1 and TRBJ2-5, with D uncertain. V lost 5 bases to trimming and J lost 1 base, with 5 bases between them. Looked up from germline, CDR1 is MNHNS and CDR2 is SASEGT. The CDR3 totals 12 residues. CDR3 loop: CASSQIQETQYF. Written as DNA, the CDR3 is TGTGCCAGCAGTCAGATCCAAGAGACCCAGTACTTC.

The table lists this clone with a count of one. In nucleotides, the CDR3 is TGTGCCAGCAGCCCGCGACAGGGGAGGGAGACCCAGTACTTC. Residues: CASSPRQGRETQYF. The chain is built from TRBV7-2 and TRBJ2-5; TRBD1 aligns across 8 bases. Germline assignment: CDR1 SGHTA and CDR2 FQGNSA. The trim removed 5 bases at V and 5 bases at J, leaving 7 bases unmatched. The CDR3 has 14 amino acids.

This sequence joins TRBV11-2 and TRBJ2-1; 8 bases are a match to TRBD2. After removal of 1 base from V and 9 bases from J, the junction contained 5 bases not matched to a gene. CDR3 length: 14 residues. The germline gives CDR1 SGHAT, CDR2 FQNNGV. The CDR3 region has the DNA TGTGCCAGCAGCTTAGGAGCGGGGGACGGTGAGCAGTTCTTC. It is translated as CASSLGAGDGEQFF.

The chain employs TRBV5-1 and TRBJ1-3, with unresolved D. This CDR3 is built from 14 residues. CDR1 and CDR2 from the germline V gene are SGHRS and YFSETQ. V shed 0 bases and J shed 3 bases, with 7 bases lying between them. CDR3 sequence: CASSLGLSGNTIYF. CDR3 nucleotides: TGCGCCAGCAGCTTGGGTTTGAGTGGAAACACCATATATTTT.

This clone was seen a handful of times. The chain joins TRBV6-1 to TRBJ1-1; the D gene is possibly TRBD1 (5 bases). V was pared by 3 bases and J by 1 base, with 6 bases between. Germline CDR1 MNHNS, CDR2 SASEGT. The CDR3 consists of 13 residues. The CDR3 DNA reads as TGTGCCAGCAGTGAGCAGGGGAACACTGAAGCTTTCTTT. Translated, it gives CASSEQGNTEAFF.

This chain connects TRBV5-4 to TRBJ1-3; a possible D gene is TRBD1 (5 bases). This CDR3 has 15 amino acids. Germline V lookup: CDR1 SGHNT, CDR2 YYREEE (reference sequence). The ends were cut back, 4 bases at V and 0 bases at J, with 11 bases in the middle. Here the CDR3 reads CASSRTGGSGNTIYF. The DNA for the CDR3 is TGTGCCAGCAGCCGCACGGGGGGCTCTGGAAACACCATATATTTT.

The J gene is TRBJ2-3, the V gene TRBV27; 8 bases fit TRBD2. The V gene end was trimmed by 2 bases and the J gene end by 8 bases; junction bases not matched to a gene: 6. CDR1 is MNHEY, CDR2 SMNVEV, per germline (reference sequence). This CDR3 is built from 14 residues. The chain's CDR3 is CASSLRGGPGTQYF. The CDR3 bases are TGTGCCAGCAGTTTACGGGGGGGCCCGGGTACGCAGTATTTT.

The chain joins TRBV7-2 to TRBJ1-1; 7 nucleotides line up with TRBD1. J was trimmed by 6 bases and V by 5 bases; bases with no gene match: 9. The CDR3 runs to 14 residues. Germline loops: CDR1 SGHTA, CDR2 FQGNSA. CDR3 DNA: TGTGCCAGCAGCCCCCACCTCCAGGGGGCTGAAGCTTTCTTT. It codes for CASSPHLQGAEAFF.

The chain joins TRBV4-2 to TRBJ2-1, with 9 bases identical to TRBD2. The junction had 13 bases not matched to a gene; V was cut back by 4 bases and J by 6 bases. This CDR3 spans 17 amino acids. Germline CDR1 and CDR2: LGHNA and YNFKEQ. The CDR3 spells CASSPEYGGGAFNEQFF. CDR3 DNA: TGTGCCAGCAGCCCCGAGTACGGCGGGGGGGCATTCAATGAGCAGTTCTTC.

The chain links TRBV7-2 to TRBJ1-1; 8 bases are a match to TRBD1. CDR1 SGHTA and CDR2 FQGNSA come from the germline V gene. This CDR3 contains 14 residues. The ends lost 5 bases at V and 6 bases at J; junction bases unmatched: 8. CDR3: CASSPRQGSAEAFF. CDR3 coding DNA: TGTGCCAGCAGCCCTCGACAGGGGAGTGCTGAAGCTTTCTTT. Drawing the rest from reference TRBV7-2 and TRBJ1-1, the complete variable domain is GAGVSQSPSNKVTEKGKDVELRCDPISGHTALYWYRQSLGQGLEFLIYFQGNSAPDKSGLPSDRFSAERTGGSVSTLTIQRTQQEDSAVYLCASSPRQGSAEAFFGQGTRLTVV.

The V gene is TRBV27, the J gene TRBJ2-7; TRBD2 matches at 9 bases. There are 16 residues in the CDR3. V was clipped by 2 bases and J by 2 bases; unmatched bases: 7. Germline V gene data show CDR1 as MNHEY and CDR2 as SMNVEV (reference sequence). The CDR3 DNA is TGTGCCAGCAGTTTAGCCCTTCGCGGGGGGGCCTACGAGCAGTACTTC. It encodes CASSLALRGGAYEQYF.

CDR3 nucleotide sequence: TGCGCCAGCAGTAGAGATCAGGGGGCTAGTGAGCAGTTCTTC. Translated, it gives CASSRDQGASEQFF. The chain links TRBV10-1 to TRBJ2-1; 8 bases line up with TRBD1. The CDR3 has 14 amino acids. CDR1 and CDR2 (germline): WNHNN, SYGVQD (reference sequence). V shed 5 bases, J shed 9 bases, and the junction held 9 bases outside the gene matches.